Detailed here is one T cell receptor (beta chain). In the original analysis: Reference gene primer amplification gave nucleated cell count estimates. Data came from immunoSEQ multiplex PCR; TCRdb stores just in-frame clones and leaves some out. V and J calls and clone size come straight from that table; D and trimming were deduced from the DNA. This table has fewer than 90,000 clones, about 85% appearing once. The CDR3 contains 15 residues. The data were obtained in a study of blood T cell repertoires in COVID-19. The chain recombines TRBV12-2 with TRBJ2-7; TRBD2, the table's D call, was not compared with the DNA. TRBV12-2 is noted as a pseudogene. The sample comprised peripheral blood. This TCR was recovered from a male donor with acute or convalescent COVID-19. The CDR3 DNA is TGTGCAAGTCGCCCGCCGGAGGGGTTTTCCTACGAGCAGTACTTC. It codes for CASRPPEGFSYEQYF.